This T cell receptor (beta chain) derives from a study of T cell repertoires in cytomegalovirus infection. Study overall: TCR beta signatures that were public indicated CMV infection and matching HLA type. Study outcomes and limitations: Using cumulative public TCR beta family frequency, the authors identified those who carried CMV together with the relevant HLA. The ex vivo response showed dominance by HLA-C-restricted CMV-specific TCR beta clonotypes.

This clonotype came up many times. Its antigen remains unidentified. TCRdb redid the calling of the reads with MiXCR, one entry per CDR3 protein. The sample has almost 500,000 distinct CDR3 sequences; about 10% are singletons. The trim removed 3 bases at V and 4 bases at J, leaving 3 bases unmatched. CDR1 and CDR2 from the germline V gene are SGHTA and FQGNSA. The CDR3 consists of 14 residues. The sequenced sample consisted of PBMCs. V gene TRBV7-2 combines with J gene TRBJ2-3, with 8 bases aligning to TRBD2. The receptor comes from a human donor in good health (CMV status not recorded). Some clones in this sample may be carry-over from other donors' samples. The chain's CDR3 is CASSFGREADTQYF. In DNA, the CDR3 is TGTGCCAGCAGCTTTGGGCGGGAGGCAGATACGCAGTATTTT.